The 14 T cell receptor beta chains given below trace back to one sample, sequenced in a study of patients and donors after allogeneic stem cell transplantation. Each CDR3 protein gets one entry after TCRdb re-called the RT-PCR reads with MiXCR. The data contain over 400,000 distinct CDR3 sequences, under 20% of them singletons. Specimen: blood, either unsorted or a sorted T cell fraction (not recorded which). These receptors all stem from a human donor who was either an allogeneic HSCT recipient or a stem cell or donor lymphocyte infusion donor (not recorded which). It is not recorded whose cells these are; they may come from a transplant donor.

The V gene is TRBV20-1, the J gene TRBJ2-7; no firm D call. Deletions cut 7 bases from V and 7 bases from J, with 20 bases between. This CDR3 has 13 amino acids. Germline CDR1 reads DFQATT; CDR2 reads SNEGSKA (reference sequence). The DNA of the CDR3 is TGCAGTGTCCGGGCTCCCTCGTCAGGAGAGCAGTACTTC. Amino acids: CSVRAPSSGEQYF.

In its sample, this clonotype was seen a few times. The rearrangement links TRBV7-9 to TRBJ2-1; 8 bases line up with TRBD2. Germline trimming cut 4 bases from V and 9 bases from J; bases unmatched to any gene: 5. The CDR3 extends over 13 amino acids. Germline V gene sequence: CDR1 SEHNR, CDR2 FQNEAQ (reference sequence). DNA for the CDR3: TGTGCCAGCAGCTCGGGACTAGAGGGTGAGCAGTTCTTC. It encodes CASSSGLEGEQFF. Full variable domain (rest looked up from reference TRBV7-9 and TRBJ2-1): DTGVSQNPRHKITKRGQNVTFRCDPISEHNRLYWYRQTLGQGPEFLTYFQNEAQLEKSRLLSDRFSAERPKGSFSTLEIQRTEQGDSAMYLCASSSGLEGEQFFGPGTRLTVL.

This clonotype came up a few times. CDR3 region: CASSLGAGTVPSGANVLTF. Here the CDR3 DNA reads TGTGCCAGCAGCTTAGGGGCCGGGACAGTTCCCTCTGGGGCCAACGTCCTGACTTTC. V is TRBV11-1 and J is TRBJ2-6; 7 bases fit TRBD1. Trimming at V came to 1 base and at J to 0 bases, leaving 9 bases not matched to a gene. Germline loops: CDR1 SGHAT, CDR2 FQDESV (reference sequence). The CDR3 has 19 residues.

The sample holds a few counts of this clonotype. The rearrangement links TRBV20-1 to TRBJ2-1; 7 nucleotides align to TRBD2. This CDR3 region has 17 residues. Germline V lookup: CDR1 DFQATT, CDR2 SNEGSKA (reference sequence). The trim removed 1 base at V and 7 bases at J, leaving 16 bases unmatched. CDR3 sequence: CSARARGRGLPGNEQFF. CDR3 in DNA: TGCAGTGCTAGAGCACGGGGGAGGGGACTCCCAGGGAATGAGCAGTTCTTC.

This clonotype has a count of ten or more. The chain carries TRBV12-3 or TRBV12-4 and TRBJ2-3; D is tentatively TRBD1 or TRBD2 (6 bases each). This CDR3 spans 14 amino acids. V gave up 3 bases and J gave up 5 bases, with 12 bases separating them. The CDR3 DNA is TGTGCCAGCAGTTTCTCGGGGGCCGAAGATACGCAGTATTTT. Protein product: CASSFSGAEDTQYF.

This clonotype has just a few counts. The V call is TRBV6-1, the J call TRBJ1-5; TRBD1 is a possible D gene (5 bases). CDR1 is MNHNS and CDR2 is SASEGT in the germline V gene. The CDR3 loop spans 16 amino acids. V shed 1 base and J shed 2 bases, with 12 bases lying between them. The CDR3 sequence: CASSEVATRGNQPQHF. Here the CDR3 DNA reads TGTGCCAGCAGTGAAGTGGCAACCAGGGGCAATCAGCCCCAGCATTTT.

This clonotype showed up many times. The CDR3 sequence is CASTPAAAYEQYF. The CDR3 DNA reads TGTGCCAGCACACCTGCTGCGGCCTACGAGCAGTACTTC. This chain joins TRBV2 and TRBJ2-7; D unclear. The length of the CDR3 is 13 residues. Looked up from germline, CDR1 is SNHLY and CDR2 is FYNNEI. V gave up 7 bases and J gave up 2 bases, with 12 bases separating them.

This rearrangement joins TRBV5-1 to TRBJ2-1; 7 nucleotides align to TRBD2. Germline-derived CDR1 and CDR2 are SGHRS and YFSETQ. The CDR3 covers 15 residues. The V segment lost 0 bases and the J segment 6 bases; nucleotides outside the gene matches: 6. The CDR3 reads CASSLGTSSSNEQFF. CDR3 DNA sequence: TGCGCCAGCAGCTTGGGGACTAGTAGTTCCAATGAGCAGTTCTTC.

This clonotype was recorded many times. V and J are TRBV7-8 and TRBJ1-1, with 7 nucleotides matching TRBD1. This CDR3 spans 14 amino acids. Trimming at V came to 3 bases and at J to 1 base, leaving 2 bases not matched to a gene. Germline lookup yields CDR1 SGHVS and CDR2 FQNEAQ. This CDR3 is CASSLGQPNTEAFF. The CDR3 DNA reads TGTGCCAGCAGCTTGGGACAGCCGAACACTGAAGCTTTCTTT.

This clonotype came up a few times. This chain links TRBV6-1 with TRBJ1-2, with 8 bases lining up with TRBD1. CDR1 MNHNS and CDR2 SASEGT come from the germline V gene. J gave up 8 bases and V 5 bases, and 10 bases lay outside the gene matches. The CDR3 extends over 14 amino acids. The CDR3 region has the DNA TGTGCCAGCAGTACCGGGACAGGACGAGGAGGCTACACCTTC. Its translation: CASSTGTGRGGYTF.

The sample holds a few counts of this clonotype. The chain is built from TRBV5-1 and TRBJ2-1, with D unclear. Germline V gives CDR1 SGHRS, CDR2 YFSETQ. This CDR3 spans 12 amino acids. The germline V and J ends were trimmed by 7 bases and 1 base, with 6 bases remaining between them. The CDR3 DNA reads TGCGCCAGCTGCGCTTCCTACAATGAGCAGTTCTTC. Its translation is CASCASYNEQFF.

The chain employs TRBV7-9 and TRBJ1-1; a possible D gene is TRBD1 (6 bases). The CDR3 extends over 13 amino acids. Per germline, CDR1 SEHNR and CDR2 FQNEAQ (reference sequence). The germline V and J ends were trimmed by 7 bases and 2 bases, with 11 bases remaining between them. CDR3 sequence reads: CASKGQINTEAFF. For the CDR3, the DNA is TGTGCCAGCAAAGGACAGATAAACACTGAAGCTTTCTTT.

This clonotype has only a few counts. This sequence joins TRBV27 and TRBJ1-1; TRBD1 matches at 7 bases. V was clipped by 0 bases and J by 4 bases; unmatched bases: 11. This CDR3 has 17 amino acids. Germline CDR1 is MNHEY and CDR2 is SMNVEV (reference sequence). The CDR3, as DNA: TGTGCCAGCAGTTTATCCCCTTGGGACAGACAAGTCACTGAAGCTTTCTTT. It translates to CASSLSPWDRQVTEAFF.

This rearrangement joins TRBV20-1 to TRBJ2-5; the D gene is possibly TRBD1 (7 bases). CDR3 length equals 15 residues. Looked up from germline, CDR1 is DFQATT and CDR2 is SNEGSKA (reference sequence). The V end lost 3 bases, the J end lost 2 bases, and 16 bases lay between the germline ends. CDR3 in amino acids: CSARATGEVQETQYF. DNA for the CDR3: TGCAGTGCTAGGGCAACAGGGGAGGTGCAAGAGACCCAGTACTTC.